Included here is one T cell receptor beta chain sequence, with context. No antigen is known for it. Nothing much larger sits one base from this clone, and base qualities are not available. The sample's treatment or condition label, decoded: roughly 11-day PBMC culture with coronavirus spike peptide pools or control peptides (ViraFEST assay). To expand antigen-specific T cells with peptide pools and then pick out the expanded clonotypes through TCR sequencing, the study relied on the ViraFEST assay. The positive SARS-CoV-2 PCR tests of the convalescent patients were dated from March to December 2020, before the Alpha, Beta and Delta variants emerged in the United States. Each well held around 1.9 million PBMCs cultured with 10 ug/ml peptide pools in IMDM containing approximately 5% human AB serum and roughly 9 IU/ml IL-2. Half of the culture medium was replaced with fresh IL-2-containing medium on days 3 and 7. Once the cells had been in culture for less than 12 days, the EasySep CD4+ T cell isolation kit was used to isolate CD4+ T cells by negative selection. PBMCs were separated from whole blood using Ficoll-Paque Plus gradient centrifugation and then either used fresh or cryopreserved at -140C. Each culture condition was generally run in triplicate wells.

The library was obtained by PCR. TCR sequencing of DNA from cultured CD4+ T cells used the Oncomine TCR Beta short-read assay at the Johns Hopkins FTIC core. The QIAamp micro DNA kit was used to extract genomic DNA from the cultured CD4+ T cells. Oncomine TCR Beta libraries from cultured CD4+ T cells were pooled using unique dual indexes and sequenced on an Illumina iSeq 100. In the paper's pipeline: Non-productive sequences were filtered out, and CDR3s that did not start with C, did not end with F or W, or were shorter than 7 amino acids were discarded. The MANAFEST web application was used to identify antigen-specific clonotypes by comparing peptide-stimulated wells against reference wells and other culture wells. An FDR below 0.05, an odds ratio above 5, and a productive frequency above 0.1% in at least two of three replicate wells were required for clones to be considered positive. Cross-reactive clonotypes were defined as significantly expanded in both SARS-CoV-2 spike wells and at least one common cold coronavirus spike condition. Using R version 3.6.1, CDR3 homology was evaluated through Levenshtein distances (stringdist) along with unrooted phylogenetic trees (ape). TCRdb reprocessed the public reads (quality trimming at Q25 with fastp, clone calling with MiXCR) and kept in-frame beta chains. Every entry covers one CDR3 protein and lists the most common genes and DNA from its rows. For this entry, the V and J calls and clone size follow TCRdb and not the study's own pipeline. The sample table lists 7,500 to 9,500 distinct CDR3 sequences, nearly 50% of them with a count of one. The ten largest clones capture around 8% of the sample.

The data belong to a study of vaccination and CD4 T cells after COVID-19 (dated 2022 in TCRdb). The study in broad terms: Every convalescent patient had a positive nasal swab PCR test for SARS-CoV-2, with mild disease in eight to ten patients and severe disease in one. The time from the second vaccine dose to post-vaccine blood sampling had a median of 72 days and ranged from about 12 to 250 days. The spike-specific CD4+ TCR repertoire was compared before and after mRNA vaccination in over nine COVID-19 convalescent patients and several infection-naive healthy vaccine recipients. As controls, cultures received a CEFX viral epitope pool (the positive control), an HIV-1 Nef peptide pool (the negative control), or no peptide at all. Participants got two doses of the Pfizer-BioNTech BNT162b2 vaccine (n=8) or two doses of the Moderna mRNA-1273 vaccine (n=2). Culture stimuli were overlapping spike peptide pools from SARS-CoV-2 and from the common cold coronaviruses HCoV-NL63, HCoV-OC43 and HCoV-229E. Post-COVID blood samples were collected from convalescent patients a median of roughly 100 days after diagnosis, with a range of roughly 30 to 161 days. The convalescent cohort included six males and four females, with two Hispanic individuals, seven Caucasians, two Asians and one multiracial person.

CDR1 SGHAT and CDR2 FQNNGV are derived from the germline V gene. The CDR3 contains 13 residues, cysteine and phenylalanine counted. Of all the DNA, just the CDR3 is kept, 39 bases in frame from base 1. V sheds 5 bases and J sheds 6 bases, leaving 8 bases between their ends. The paper as a whole reports these results and caveats: Of the vaccine-specific clones in convalescent patients, 304 of 307, or nearly all, reacted only to SARS-CoV-2 spike and did not cross-react with common cold coronaviruses. In convalescent patients, a median roughly 88% of post-vaccine SARS-CoV-2-reactive clones were detected only after vaccination, suggesting vaccine-specific priming. The median count of SARS-CoV-2-reactive clonotypes went up from some 23 after infection to around 38 after vaccination, although the change was not significant. The study included relatively few convalescent patients and did not analyze early timepoints after natural infection.

The chain is encoded by TRBV11-2 joined to TRBJ1-6, with a weak D call of TRBD1 (6 bases match). The sequence derives from a human donor who had recovered from COVID-19. The sequenced sample consisted of CD4+ T cells from blood, cultured in vitro. The sequenced DNA: TGTGCCAGCAGCACAGGGTCTAATTCACCCCTCCACTTT. It translates to CASSTGSNSPLHF.